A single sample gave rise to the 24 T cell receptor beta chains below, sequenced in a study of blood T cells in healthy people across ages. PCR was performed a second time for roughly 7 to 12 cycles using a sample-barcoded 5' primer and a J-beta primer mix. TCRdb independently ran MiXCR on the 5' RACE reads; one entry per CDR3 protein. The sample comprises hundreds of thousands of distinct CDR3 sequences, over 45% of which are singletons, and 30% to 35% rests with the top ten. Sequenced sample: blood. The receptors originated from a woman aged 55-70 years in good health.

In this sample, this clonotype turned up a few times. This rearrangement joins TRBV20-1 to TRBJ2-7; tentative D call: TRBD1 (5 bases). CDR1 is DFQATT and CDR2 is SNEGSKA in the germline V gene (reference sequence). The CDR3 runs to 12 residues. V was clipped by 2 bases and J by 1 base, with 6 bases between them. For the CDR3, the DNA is TGCAGTGCTAGACAGGGTTCCTACGAGCAGTACTTC. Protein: CSARQGSYEQYF.

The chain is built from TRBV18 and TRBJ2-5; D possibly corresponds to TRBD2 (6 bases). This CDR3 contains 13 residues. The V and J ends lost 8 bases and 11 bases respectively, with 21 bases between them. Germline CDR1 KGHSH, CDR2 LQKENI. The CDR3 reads CASAGSRWGEQYF. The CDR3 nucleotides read TGTGCCAGCGCGGGGAGTCGATGGGGGGAGCAGTACTTC.

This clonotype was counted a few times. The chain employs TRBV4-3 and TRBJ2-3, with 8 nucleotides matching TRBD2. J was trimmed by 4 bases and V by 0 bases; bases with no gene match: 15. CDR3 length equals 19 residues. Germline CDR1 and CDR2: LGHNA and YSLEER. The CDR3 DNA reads TGCGCCAGCAGCCAAGATACGTCAAGCGGGAGAAGATCTGCAGATACGCAGTATTTT. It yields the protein CASSQDTSSGRRSADTQYF.

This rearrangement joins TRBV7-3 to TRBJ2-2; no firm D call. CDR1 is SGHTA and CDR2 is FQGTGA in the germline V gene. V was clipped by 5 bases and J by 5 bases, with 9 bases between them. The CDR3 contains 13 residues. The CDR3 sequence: CASSPTRTGELFF. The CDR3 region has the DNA TGTGCCAGCAGCCCGACCAGAACCGGGGAGCTGTTTTTT.

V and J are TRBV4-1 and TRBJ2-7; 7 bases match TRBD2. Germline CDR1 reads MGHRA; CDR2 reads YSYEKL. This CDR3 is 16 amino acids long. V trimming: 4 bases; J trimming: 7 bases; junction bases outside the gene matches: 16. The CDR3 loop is CASSPILGEGLGEQYF. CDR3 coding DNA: TGCGCCAGCAGCCCAATCCTAGGGGAGGGCCTTGGTGAGCAGTACTTC.

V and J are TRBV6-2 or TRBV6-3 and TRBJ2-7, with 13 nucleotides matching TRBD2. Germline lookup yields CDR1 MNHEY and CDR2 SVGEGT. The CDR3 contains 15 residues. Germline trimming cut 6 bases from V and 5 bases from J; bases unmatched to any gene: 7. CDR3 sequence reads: CASRARTSGSNEQYF. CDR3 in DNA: TGTGCCAGCAGAGCCCGGACTAGCGGGAGTAACGAGCAGTACTTC.

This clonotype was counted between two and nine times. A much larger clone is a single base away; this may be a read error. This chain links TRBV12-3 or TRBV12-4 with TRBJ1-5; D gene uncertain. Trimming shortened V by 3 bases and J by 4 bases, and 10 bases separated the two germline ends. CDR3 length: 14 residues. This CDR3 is CASSLVGRNQPQHF. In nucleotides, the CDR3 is TGTGCCAGCAGTTTGGTGGGCAGAAATCAGCCCCAGCATTTT.

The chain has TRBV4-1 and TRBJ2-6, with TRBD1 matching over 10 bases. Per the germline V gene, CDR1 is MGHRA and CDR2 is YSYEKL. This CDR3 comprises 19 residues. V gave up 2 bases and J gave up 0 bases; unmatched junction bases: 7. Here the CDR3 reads CASSQPRQGALSGANVLTF. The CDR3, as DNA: TGCGCCAGCAGCCAACCTCGACAGGGGGCCCTCTCTGGGGCCAACGTCCTGACTTTC.

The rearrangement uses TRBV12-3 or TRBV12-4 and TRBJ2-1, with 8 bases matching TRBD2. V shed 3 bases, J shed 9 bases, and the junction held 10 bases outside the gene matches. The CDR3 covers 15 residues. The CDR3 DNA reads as TGTGCCAGCAGTTTGTCCGGGACTAGTAAGCGTGAGCAGTTCTTC. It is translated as CASSLSGTSKREQFF.

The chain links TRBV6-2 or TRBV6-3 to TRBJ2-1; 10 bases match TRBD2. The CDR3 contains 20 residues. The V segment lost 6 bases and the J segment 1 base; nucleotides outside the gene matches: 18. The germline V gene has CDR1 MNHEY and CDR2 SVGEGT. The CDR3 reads CASSSPSDRASGSSYNEQFF. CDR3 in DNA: TGTGCCAGCAGCTCTCCCTCGGACAGGGCTAGCGGGAGTTCCTACAATGAGCAGTTCTTC.

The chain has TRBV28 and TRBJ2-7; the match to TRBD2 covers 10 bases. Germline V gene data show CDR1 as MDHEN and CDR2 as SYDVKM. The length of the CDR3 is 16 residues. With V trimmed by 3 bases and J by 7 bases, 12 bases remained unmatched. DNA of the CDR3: TGTGCCAGCAGTTTCCTGCTAGCGGGAGCGGGAAATGAGCAGTACTTC. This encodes CASSFLLAGAGNEQYF.

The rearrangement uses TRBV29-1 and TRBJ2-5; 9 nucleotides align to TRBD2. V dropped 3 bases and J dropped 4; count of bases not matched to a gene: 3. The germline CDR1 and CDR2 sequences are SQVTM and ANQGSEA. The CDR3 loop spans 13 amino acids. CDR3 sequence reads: CSVEVAGAETQYF. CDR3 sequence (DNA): TGCAGCGTTGAGGTAGCGGGAGCAGAGACCCAGTACTTC.

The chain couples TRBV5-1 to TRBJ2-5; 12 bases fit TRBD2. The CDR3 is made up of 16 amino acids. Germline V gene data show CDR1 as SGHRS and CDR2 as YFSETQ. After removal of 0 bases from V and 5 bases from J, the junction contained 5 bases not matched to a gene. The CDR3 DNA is TGCGCCAGCAGCTTGGAACTAGCGGGAGGCGGTGAGACCCAGTACTTC. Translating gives CASSLELAGGGETQYF.

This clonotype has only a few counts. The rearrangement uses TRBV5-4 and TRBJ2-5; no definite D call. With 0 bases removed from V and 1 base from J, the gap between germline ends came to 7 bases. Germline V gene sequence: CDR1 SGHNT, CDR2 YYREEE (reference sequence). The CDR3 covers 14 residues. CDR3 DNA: TGTGCCAGCAGCTTGGCGAGGATCCAAGAGACCCAGTACTTC. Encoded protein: CASSLARIQETQYF.

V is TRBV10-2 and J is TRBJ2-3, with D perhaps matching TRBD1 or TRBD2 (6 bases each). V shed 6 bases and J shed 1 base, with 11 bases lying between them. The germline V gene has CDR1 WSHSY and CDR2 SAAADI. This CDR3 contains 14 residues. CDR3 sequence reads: CASRGGFGTDTQYF. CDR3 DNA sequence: TGCGCCAGCAGAGGGGGGTTCGGCACAGATACGCAGTATTTT.

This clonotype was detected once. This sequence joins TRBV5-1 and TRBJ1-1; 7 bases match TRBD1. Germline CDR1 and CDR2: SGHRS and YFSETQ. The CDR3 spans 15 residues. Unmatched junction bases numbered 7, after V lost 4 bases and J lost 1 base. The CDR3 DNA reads TGCGCCAGCAGCATGGGGACAGTTAGGAACACTGAAGCTTTCTTT. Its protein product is CASSMGTVRNTEAFF.

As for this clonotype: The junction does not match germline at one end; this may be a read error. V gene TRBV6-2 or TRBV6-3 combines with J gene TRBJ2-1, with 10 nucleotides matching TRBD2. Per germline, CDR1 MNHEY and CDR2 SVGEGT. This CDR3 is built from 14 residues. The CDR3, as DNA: TGTGCCAGCAGTTATACTAGCGGGAAGAATGAGCGGTTCTTC. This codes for CASSYTSGKNERFF.

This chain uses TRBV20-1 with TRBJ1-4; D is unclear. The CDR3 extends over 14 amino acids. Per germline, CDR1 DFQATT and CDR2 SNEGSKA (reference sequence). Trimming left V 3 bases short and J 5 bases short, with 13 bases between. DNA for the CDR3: TGCAGTGCTAGCACTCCGGACGGGAATGAAAAACTGTTTTTT. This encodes CSASTPDGNEKLFF.

The CDR3 bases are TGTGCCACCAGTAGTAGCGGGAGTAGGAACGAGCAGTACTTC. As protein: CATSSSGSRNEQYF. V is TRBV24-1 and J is TRBJ2-7; 9 bases fit TRBD2. V lost 6 bases to trimming and J lost 5 bases; unmatched junction nucleotides: 7. CDR1 KGHDR and CDR2 SFDVKD come from the germline V gene. The CDR3 sequence is 14 residues long.

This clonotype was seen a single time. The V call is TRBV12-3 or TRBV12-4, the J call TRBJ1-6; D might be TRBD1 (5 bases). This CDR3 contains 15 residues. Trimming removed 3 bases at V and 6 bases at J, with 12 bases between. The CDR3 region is CASSFDRGFNSPLHF. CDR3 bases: TGTGCCAGCAGTTTTGATAGGGGTTTTAATTCACCCCTCCACTTT.

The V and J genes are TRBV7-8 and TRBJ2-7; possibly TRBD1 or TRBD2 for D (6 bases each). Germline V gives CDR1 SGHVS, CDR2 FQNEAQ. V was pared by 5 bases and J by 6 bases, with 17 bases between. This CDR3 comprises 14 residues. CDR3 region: CASSLRGEGTEQYF. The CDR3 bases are TGTGCCAGCAGCCTGAGGGGGGAAGGTACCGAGCAGTACTTC.

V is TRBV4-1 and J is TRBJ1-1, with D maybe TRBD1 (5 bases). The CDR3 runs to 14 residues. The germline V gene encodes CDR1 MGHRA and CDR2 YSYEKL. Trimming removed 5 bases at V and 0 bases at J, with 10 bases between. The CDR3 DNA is TGCGCCAGCAGCTCAGGGAAAATGAACACTGAAGCTTTCTTT. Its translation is CASSSGKMNTEAFF.

The CDR3 DNA sequence: TGCAGTGCTGAGACGATGGGGGGTATATCCTACAATGAGCAGTTCTTC. Protein sequence: CSAETMGGISYNEQFF. The chain combines TRBV20-1 with TRBJ2-1, with a tentative D call TRBD2 (6 bases). CDR1 is DFQATT and CDR2 is SNEGSKA in the germline V gene (reference sequence). The CDR3 is made up of 16 amino acids. The ends were cut back, 5 bases at V and 1 base at J, with 18 bases in the middle.

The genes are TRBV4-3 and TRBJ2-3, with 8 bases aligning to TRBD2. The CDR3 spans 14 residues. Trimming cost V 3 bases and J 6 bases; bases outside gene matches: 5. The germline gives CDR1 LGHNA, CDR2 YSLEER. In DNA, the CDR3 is TGCGCCAGCAGCCAGGAGGGACTAGTTGATACGCAGTATTTT. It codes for CASSQEGLVDTQYF.